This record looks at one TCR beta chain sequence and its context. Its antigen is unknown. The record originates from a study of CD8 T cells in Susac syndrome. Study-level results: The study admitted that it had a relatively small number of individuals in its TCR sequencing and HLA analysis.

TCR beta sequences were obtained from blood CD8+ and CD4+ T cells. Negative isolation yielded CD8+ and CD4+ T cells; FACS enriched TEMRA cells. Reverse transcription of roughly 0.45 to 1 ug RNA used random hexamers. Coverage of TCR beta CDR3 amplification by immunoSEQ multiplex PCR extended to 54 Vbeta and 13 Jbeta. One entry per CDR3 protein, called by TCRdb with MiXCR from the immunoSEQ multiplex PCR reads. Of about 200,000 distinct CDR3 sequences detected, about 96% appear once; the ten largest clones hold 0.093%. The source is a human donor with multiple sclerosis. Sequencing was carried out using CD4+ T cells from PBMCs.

The CDR3 spells CASSLSDNEQFF. For the CDR3, the DNA is TGTGCCAGCAGCTTATCAGACAATGAGCAGTTCTTC. This sequence joins TRBV7-3 and TRBJ2-1; D is undetermined. Deletions cut 2 bases from V and 5 bases from J, with 4 bases between. Germline-derived CDR1 and CDR2 are SGHTA and FQGTGA. The CDR3 length is 12 residues.